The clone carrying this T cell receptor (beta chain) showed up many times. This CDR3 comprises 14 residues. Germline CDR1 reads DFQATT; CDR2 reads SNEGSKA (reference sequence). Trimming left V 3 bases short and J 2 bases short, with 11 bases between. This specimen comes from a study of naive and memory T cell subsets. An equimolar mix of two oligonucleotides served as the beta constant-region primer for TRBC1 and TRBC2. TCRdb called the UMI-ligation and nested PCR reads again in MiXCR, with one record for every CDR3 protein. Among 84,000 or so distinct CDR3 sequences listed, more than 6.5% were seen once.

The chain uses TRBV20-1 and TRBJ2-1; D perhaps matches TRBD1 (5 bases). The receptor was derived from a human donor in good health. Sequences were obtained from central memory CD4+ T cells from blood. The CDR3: CSARPQGPYNEQFF. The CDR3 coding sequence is TGCAGTGCTAGGCCCCAGGGTCCCTACAATGAGCAGTTCTTC.